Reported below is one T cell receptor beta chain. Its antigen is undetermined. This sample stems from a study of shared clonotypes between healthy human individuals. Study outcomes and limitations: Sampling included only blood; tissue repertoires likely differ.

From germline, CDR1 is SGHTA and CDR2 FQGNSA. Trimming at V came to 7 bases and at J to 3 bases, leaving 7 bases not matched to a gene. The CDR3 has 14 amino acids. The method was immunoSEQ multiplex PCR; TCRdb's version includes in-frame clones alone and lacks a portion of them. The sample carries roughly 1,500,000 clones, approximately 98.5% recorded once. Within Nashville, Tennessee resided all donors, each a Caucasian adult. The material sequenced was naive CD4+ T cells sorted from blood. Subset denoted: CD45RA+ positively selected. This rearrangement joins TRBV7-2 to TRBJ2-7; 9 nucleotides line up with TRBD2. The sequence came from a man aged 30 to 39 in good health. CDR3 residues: CASTVAGVLYEQYF. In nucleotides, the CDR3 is TGTGCCAGCACGGTAGCGGGAGTCCTCTACGAGCAGTACTTC. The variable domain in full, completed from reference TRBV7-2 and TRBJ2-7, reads GAGVSQSPSNKVTEKGKDVELRCDPISGHTALYWYRQSLGQGLEFLIYFQGNSAPDKSGLPSDRFSAERTGGSVSTLTIQRTQQEDSAVYLCASTVAGVLYEQYFGPGTRLTVT.